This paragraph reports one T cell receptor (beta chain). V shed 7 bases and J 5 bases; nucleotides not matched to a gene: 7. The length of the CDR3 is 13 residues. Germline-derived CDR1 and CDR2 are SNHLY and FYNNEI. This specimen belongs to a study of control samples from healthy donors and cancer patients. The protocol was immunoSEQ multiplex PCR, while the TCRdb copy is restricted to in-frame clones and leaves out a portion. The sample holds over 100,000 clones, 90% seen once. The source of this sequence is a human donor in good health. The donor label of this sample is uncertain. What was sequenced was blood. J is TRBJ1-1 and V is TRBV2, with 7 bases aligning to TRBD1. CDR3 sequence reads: CASKGGGLTEAFF. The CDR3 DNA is TGTGCCAGCAAAGGGGGCGGATTGACTGAAGCTTTCTTT.